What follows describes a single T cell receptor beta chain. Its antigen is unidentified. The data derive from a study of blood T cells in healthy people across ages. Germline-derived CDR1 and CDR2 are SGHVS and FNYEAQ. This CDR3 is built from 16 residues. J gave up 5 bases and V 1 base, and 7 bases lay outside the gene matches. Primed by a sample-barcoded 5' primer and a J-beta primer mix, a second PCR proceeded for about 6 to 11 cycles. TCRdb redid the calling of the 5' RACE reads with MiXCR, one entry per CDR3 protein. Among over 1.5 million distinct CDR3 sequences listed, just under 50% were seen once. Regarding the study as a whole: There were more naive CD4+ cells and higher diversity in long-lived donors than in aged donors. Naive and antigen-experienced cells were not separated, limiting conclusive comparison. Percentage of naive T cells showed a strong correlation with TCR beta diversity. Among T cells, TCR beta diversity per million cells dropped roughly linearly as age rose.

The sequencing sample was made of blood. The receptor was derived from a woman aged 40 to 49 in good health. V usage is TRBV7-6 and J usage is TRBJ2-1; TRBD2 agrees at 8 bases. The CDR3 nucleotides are TGTGCCAGCAGCTTAGTGCTCGGGGGGGGCCACAATGAGCAGTTCTTC. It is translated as CASSLVLGGGHNEQFF.